The T cell receptor (beta chain) described here comes from a study of blood T cells in healthy people across ages. At the level of the study: About one barcoded beta molecule was captured per two T cells (by template switching). Overall study findings and caveats: Per million T cells, TCR beta diversity dropped roughly linearly as age increased.

The donors, aged about 6 to 90, were healthy Caucasians from Russia. Primed by a sample-barcoded 5' primer and a J-beta primer mix, a second PCR proceeded for about 6 to 12 cycles. Through a template-switch adaptor with 12 random nucleotides, each cDNA molecule received a tag. TCRdb reprocessed the 5' RACE reads via MiXCR and lists one record per CDR3 protein. The sample holds about 640,000 distinct CDR3 sequences, approximately 40% seen once. There are many counts of this clonotype. The antigen is unknown. The sequence was obtained from a man older than 75 in good health. The sample comprised blood.

The CDR3 loop reads CSVAATGENNEQFF. The CDR3 nucleotides read TGCAGCGTCGCCGCGACAGGAGAAAACAATGAGCAGTTCTTC. The chain joins TRBV29-1 to TRBJ2-1, with D possibly TRBD1 on 6 matching bases. Germline V gene data show CDR1 as SQVTM and CDR2 as ANQGSEA. The length of the CDR3 is 14 residues. V was shortened by 6 bases and J by 5 bases, with 17 bases between the two germline ends.